The sequence of this T cell receptor (beta chain) was determined in a study of T-cell memory formation after mild COVID-19. Each CDR3 protein is one row after TCRdb ran MiXCR on the 5' RACE reads. The repertoire consists of about 190,000 distinct CDR3 sequences, with about 16% occurring once and the leading ten covering 2.4%. This clonotype was picked up a small number of times. Trimming took 1 base from V and 0 from J, leaving 10 bases between them. This CDR3 contains 16 residues. CDR1 and CDR2 from the germline V gene are LGHDT and YNNKEL (reference sequence). This sequence was found in an adult woman who had mild COVID-19 (a few samples of this study predate the infection). Cell type and time point are not known. The chain combines TRBV3-1 with TRBJ1-3; no clear D. The sequenced sample was PBMCs or a T cell subset sorted from them (not recorded which). The CDR3 loop is CASSQGGGISGNTIYF. CDR3 bases: TGTGCCAGCAGCCAAGGCGGCGGGATCTCTGGAAACACCATATATTTT.